Listed here are 10 T cell receptor beta chains from one sample, sequenced in a study of Tregs in tolerant kidney transplant recipients. Method: immunoSEQ multiplex PCR; TCRdb's copy keeps in-frame clones and lacks some. Of some 71,000 clones listed, 85% to 90% are singletons. The material sequenced was CD4+ T cells from blood, taken before the transplant. These receptors originate from a human donor who received a combined kidney and bone marrow transplant.

Here the CDR3 reads CASSILNRGQGAFF. The DNA for the CDR3 is TGTGCCAGTAGTATCCTGAACAGGGGGCAGGGAGCTTTCTTT. The chain couples TRBV19 to TRBJ1-1; 9 bases agree with TRBD1. The CDR3 runs to 14 residues. The germline V gene has CDR1 LNHDA and CDR2 SQIVND (reference sequence). The J segment lost 10 bases and the V segment lost 3 bases, leaving 9 bases of the junction unmatched.

The chain links TRBV28 to TRBJ1-5, with 8 bases that match TRBD1. CDR3 length: 15 residues. Germline lookup yields CDR1 MDHEN and CDR2 SYDVKM. V dropped 6 bases and J dropped 7; count of bases not matched to a gene: 11. Written as DNA, the CDR3 is TGTGCCAGCAGCTCTGGACAGGGAATAGGACAGCCCCAGCATTTT. It is translated as CASSSGQGIGQPQHF.

The chain is built from TRBV6-1 and TRBJ2-7, with D possibly TRBD2 on 6 matching bases. Germline assignment: CDR1 MNHNS and CDR2 SASEGT. The CDR3 is made up of 13 amino acids. Trimming took 10 bases from V and 2 from J, leaving 15 bases between them. The CDR3 bases are TGTGCCATCTCGGGGGACCAAACCTACGAGCAGTACTTC. Its protein is CAISGDQTYEQYF.

This clone was seen a single time. The V call is TRBV28, the J call TRBJ2-7; 9 bases align to TRBD1. The V segment lost 5 bases and the J segment 2 bases; nucleotides outside the gene matches: 7. CDR3 length: 15 residues. Germline loops: CDR1 MDHEN, CDR2 SYDVKM. The DNA for the CDR3 is TGTGCCAGCAGTCTGTATGGGACAGGGCCCTACGAGCAGTACTTC. Amino acids: CASSLYGTGPYEQYF.

The gene calls are TRBV28 and TRBJ2-7, with TRBD2 matching over 7 bases. With 7 bases clipped from V and 2 bases from J, the junction kept 8 bases outside the gene matches. The CDR3 is 14 residues long. The germline CDR1 and CDR2 sequences are MDHEN and SYDVKM. CDR3 region: CASIGEGNTYEQYF. The CDR3 DNA is TGTGCCAGCATTGGGGAGGGGAATACCTACGAGCAGTACTTC.

The V gene is TRBV6-6, the J gene TRBJ1-3; a possible D gene is TRBD1 (5 bases). Deletions cut 4 bases from V and 9 bases from J, with 16 bases between. CDR1 and CDR2 from the germline V gene are MNHNY and SVGAGI (reference sequence). The CDR3 runs 14 residues. CDR3 bases: TGTGCCAGCAGTTCCCAGGACACCCACGTCACCATATATTTT. This sequence encodes CASSSQDTHVTIYF.

This clone showed up just once. The chain couples TRBV10-3 to TRBJ2-1; 10 nucleotides match TRBD2. CDR3 length: 14 residues. The J segment lost 9 bases and the V segment lost 3 bases, leaving 5 bases of the junction unmatched. The V gene's germline CDR1 is ENHRY and CDR2 SYGVKD. CDR3 DNA sequence: TGTGCCATCAGTGACCTAGCGGGAGAAGGTGAGCAGTTCTTC. Protein product: CAISDLAGEGEQFF.

The CDR3 sequence is CATSRSLDVGTVSSGNTIYF. CDR3 DNA: TGTGCCACCAGCCGGTCCTTAGACGTCGGGACAGTGAGCTCTGGAAACACCATATATTTT. V gene TRBV15 combines with J gene TRBJ1-3, with 7 bases identical to TRBD1. The CDR3 runs 20 residues. The V segment lost 5 bases and the J segment 0 bases; nucleotides outside the gene matches: 19. Germline V gives CDR1 LNHNV, CDR2 YYDKDF (reference sequence).

This sequence joins TRBV5-8 and TRBJ1-1, with 9 bases fitting TRBD1. V lost 4 bases to trimming and J lost 3 bases; unmatched junction nucleotides: 4. The CDR3 has 14 residues. Germline-derived CDR1 and CDR2 are SGHTS and YDEGEE. In DNA form, the CDR3 reads TGTGCCAGCAGCACCAGACAGGGGGACACTGAAGCTTTCTTT. As protein: CASSTRQGDTEAFF.

V is TRBV7-9 and J is TRBJ1-2; 8 bases agree with TRBD1. There are 15 residues in the CDR3. The J segment lost 8 bases and the V segment lost 5 bases, leaving 13 bases of the junction unmatched. CDR1 and CDR2 (germline): SEHNR, FQNEAQ (reference sequence). CDR3 sequence (DNA): TGTGCCAGCAGCCCCCGGGGACAGGTTTTTTACGGCTACACCTTC. Translation: CASSPRGQVFYGYTF. Variable domain in full (rest from reference TRBV7-9 and TRBJ1-2): DTGVSQNPRHKITKRGQNVTFRCDPISEHNRLYWYRQTLGQGPEFLTYFQNEAQLEKSRLLSDRFSAERPKGSFSTLEIQRTEQGDSAMYLCASSPRGQVFYGYTFGSGTRLTVV.